In this sample, the clone carrying this T cell receptor (beta chain) turned up a few times. The antigen is unknown. It was with 60 Vbeta and 13 Jbeta primers that the PCR ran. Here immunoSEQ multiplex PCR was the method, and the copy in TCRdb shows in-frame clones only, minus some. The repertoire holds roughly 150,000 clones, with 75% as singletons. Healthy bone marrow donors made up the donors. The sample belongs to a study of cytomegalovirus exposure and HLA in healthy donors. Germline lookup yields CDR1 SQVTM and CDR2 ANQGSEA. The V end was cut by 5 bases, the J end by 2 bases, with 8 bases between. The CDR3 covers 12 residues. Whole-study findings and limits: Later work showed greater clonal expansion in HLA-associated TCR beta chains than in equally common others. A prior analysis recorded that most TCR beta V segments were productive about 90% or about 30% of the time. Testing in vitro showed a few CMV-associated chains specific for CMV antigens.

The material sequenced was PBMCs. The clonotype comes from a man between 18 and 29 years old in good health and CMV-seropositive. The chain links TRBV29-1 to TRBJ2-3; D call uncertain. The CDR3 nucleotides read TGCAGCGTTCACCAAGCCACAGATACGCAGTATTTT. It specifies CSVHQATDTQYF.